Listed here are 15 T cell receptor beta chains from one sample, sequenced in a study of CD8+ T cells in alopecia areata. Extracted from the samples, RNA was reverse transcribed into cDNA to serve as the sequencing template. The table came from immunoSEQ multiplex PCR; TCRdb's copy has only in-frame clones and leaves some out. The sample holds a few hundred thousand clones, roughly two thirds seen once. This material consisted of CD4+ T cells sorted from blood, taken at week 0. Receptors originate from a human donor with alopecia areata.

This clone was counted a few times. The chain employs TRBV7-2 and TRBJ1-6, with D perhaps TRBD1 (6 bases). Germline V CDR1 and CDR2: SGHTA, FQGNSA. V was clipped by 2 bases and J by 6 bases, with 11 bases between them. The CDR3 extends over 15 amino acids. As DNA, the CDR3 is TGTGCCAGCAGCTTAAGATCAGGGGTTAATTCACCCCTCCACTTT. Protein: CASSLRSGVNSPLHF.

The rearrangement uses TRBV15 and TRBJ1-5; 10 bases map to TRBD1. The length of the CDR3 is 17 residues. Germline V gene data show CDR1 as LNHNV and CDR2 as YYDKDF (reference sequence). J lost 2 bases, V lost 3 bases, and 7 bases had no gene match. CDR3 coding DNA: TGTGCCACCAGCAGCCGGGACAGGGGTTGGGGCAATCAGCCCCAGCATTTT. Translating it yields CATSSRDRGWGNQPQHF.

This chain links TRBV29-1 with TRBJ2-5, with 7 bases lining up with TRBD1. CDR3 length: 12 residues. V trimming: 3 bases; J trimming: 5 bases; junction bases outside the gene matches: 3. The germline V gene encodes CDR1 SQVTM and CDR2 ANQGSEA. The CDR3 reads CSVDRQGETQYF. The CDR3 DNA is TGCAGCGTTGATAGACAGGGTGAGACCCAGTACTTC. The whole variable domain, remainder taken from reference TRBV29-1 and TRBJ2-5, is SAVISQKPSRDICQRGTSLTIQCQVDSQVTMMFWYRQQPGQSLTLIATANQGSEATYESGFVIDKFPISRPNLTFSTLTVSNMSPEDSSIYLCSVDRQGETQYFGPGTRLLVL.

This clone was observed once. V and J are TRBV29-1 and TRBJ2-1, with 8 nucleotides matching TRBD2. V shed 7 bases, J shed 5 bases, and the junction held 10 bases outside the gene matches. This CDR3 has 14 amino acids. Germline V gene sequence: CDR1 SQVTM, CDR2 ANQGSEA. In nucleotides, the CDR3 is TGCAGCGCACGGGGGGGCCATTCTGACAATGAGCAGTTCTTC. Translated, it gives CSARGGHSDNEQFF.

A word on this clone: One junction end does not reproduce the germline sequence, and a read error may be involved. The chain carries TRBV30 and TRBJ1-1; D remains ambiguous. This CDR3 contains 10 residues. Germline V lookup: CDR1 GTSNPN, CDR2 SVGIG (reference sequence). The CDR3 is CAWSVPLTDF. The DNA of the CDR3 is TGTGCCTGGAGTGTACCTTTAACAGACTTT.

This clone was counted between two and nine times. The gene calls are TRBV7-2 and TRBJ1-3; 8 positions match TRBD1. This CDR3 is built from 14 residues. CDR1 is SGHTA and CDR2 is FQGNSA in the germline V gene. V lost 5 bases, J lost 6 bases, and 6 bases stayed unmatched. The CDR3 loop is CASSPRTGSNTIYF. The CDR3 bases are TGTGCCAGCAGCCCCCGGACAGGGTCAAACACCATATATTTT.

CDR3 DNA: TGTGCCAGCAGCCCCTTTCGGGAGGACCACGAGCAGTACTTC. Encoded protein: CASSPFREDHEQYF. The chain has TRBV13 and TRBJ2-7, with 7 nucleotides matching TRBD2. The CDR3 length is 14 residues. CDR1 is PRHDT and CDR2 is FYEKMQ in the germline V gene (reference sequence). The junction had 9 bases not matched to a gene; V was cut back by 5 bases and J by 5 bases.

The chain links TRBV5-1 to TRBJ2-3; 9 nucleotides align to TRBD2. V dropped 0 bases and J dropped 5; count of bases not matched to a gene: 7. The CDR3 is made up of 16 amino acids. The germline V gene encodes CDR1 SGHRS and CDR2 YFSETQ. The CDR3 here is CASSLEIAGAGDTQYF. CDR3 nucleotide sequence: TGCGCCAGCAGCTTGGAAATAGCGGGGGCGGGAGATACGCAGTATTTT.

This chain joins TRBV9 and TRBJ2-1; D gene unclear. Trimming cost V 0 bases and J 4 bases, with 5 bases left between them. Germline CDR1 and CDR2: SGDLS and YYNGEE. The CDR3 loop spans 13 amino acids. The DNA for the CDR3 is TGTGCCAGCAGCGTAGAACTTTACAATGAGCAGTTCTTC. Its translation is CASSVELYNEQFF.

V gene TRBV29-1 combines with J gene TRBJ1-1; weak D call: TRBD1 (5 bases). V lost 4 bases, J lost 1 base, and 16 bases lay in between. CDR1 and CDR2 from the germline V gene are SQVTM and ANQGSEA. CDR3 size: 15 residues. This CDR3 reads CSVVFLGQRNTEAFF. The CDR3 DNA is TGCAGCGTTGTTTTCCTGGGGCAGAGGAACACTGAAGCTTTCTTT.

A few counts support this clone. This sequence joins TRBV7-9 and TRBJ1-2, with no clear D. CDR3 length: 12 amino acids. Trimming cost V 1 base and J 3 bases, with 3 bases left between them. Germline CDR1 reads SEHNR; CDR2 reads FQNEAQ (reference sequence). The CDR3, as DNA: TGTGCCAGCAGCTTAGGGGACTATGGCTACACCTTC. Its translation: CASSLGDYGYTF.

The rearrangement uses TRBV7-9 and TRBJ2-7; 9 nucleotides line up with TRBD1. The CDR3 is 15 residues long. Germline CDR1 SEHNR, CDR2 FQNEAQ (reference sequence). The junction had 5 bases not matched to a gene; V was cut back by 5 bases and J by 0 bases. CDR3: CASSHRTGASYEQYF. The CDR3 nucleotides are TGTGCCAGCAGCCACCGGACAGGGGCCTCCTACGAGCAGTACTTC.

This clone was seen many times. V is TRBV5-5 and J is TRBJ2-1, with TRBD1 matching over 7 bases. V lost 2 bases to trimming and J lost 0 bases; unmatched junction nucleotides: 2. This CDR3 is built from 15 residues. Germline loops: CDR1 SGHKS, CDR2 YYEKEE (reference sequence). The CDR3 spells CASSLRDSSYNEQFF. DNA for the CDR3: TGTGCCAGCAGCTTACGGGACAGCTCCTACAATGAGCAGTTCTTC.

The CDR3 reads CASKWTSTDTQYF. The CDR3 DNA reads TGTGCCAGTAAATGGACTAGCACAGATACGCAGTATTTT. V gene TRBV18 combines with J gene TRBJ2-3; tentative D call: TRBD2 (5 bases). The CDR3 runs to 13 residues. Per germline, CDR1 KGHSH and CDR2 LQKENI. Trimming left V 9 bases short and J 0 bases short, with 10 bases between.

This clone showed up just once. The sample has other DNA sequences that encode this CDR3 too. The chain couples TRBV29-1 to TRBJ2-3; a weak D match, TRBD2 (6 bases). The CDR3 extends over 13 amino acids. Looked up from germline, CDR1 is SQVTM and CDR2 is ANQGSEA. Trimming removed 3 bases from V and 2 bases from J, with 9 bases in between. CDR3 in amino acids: CSVDGGPTDTQYF. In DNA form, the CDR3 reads TGCAGCGTTGACGGGGGACCCACAGATACGCAGTATTTT.